Described below is a single T cell receptor (beta chain) sequence and its context. Sequenced by immunoSEQ multiplex PCR; TCRdb stores in-frame clones only, minus some. The sample records approximately 150,000 clones, approximately 82% being singletons. These data are taken from a study of blood T cell repertoires in COVID-19. The participants were between roughly 18 and 100 years old and came from about two dozen US areas. In Cohort 3, a recovered donor had either two negative PCRs, clearance, or symptom resolution. The source is a man in his 60s who had recovered from COVID-19. The material sequenced was PBMCs or T cells enriched from blood (not recorded which).

This CDR3 is CASRRTGTGNQPQHF. For the CDR3, the DNA is TGCGCCAGCAGACGAACCGGGACAGGGAATCAGCCCCAGCATTTT. The chain couples TRBV23-1 to TRBJ1-5; 9 bases map to TRBD1. TRBV23-1 is treated as an ORF (open reading frame) with a function not yet certain. The length of the CDR3 is 15 residues. V was pared by 6 bases and J by 4 bases, with 7 bases of the junction left unmatched.